What follows are 30 T cell receptor beta chains derived from one specimen sequenced in a study of shared clonotypes between healthy human individuals. Positive CCR7 selection of CD45RO-negative cells yielded the naive CD8 cells, and terminally differentiated effector memory CD45RA+ cells were excluded. Only in-frame clones appear in the TCRdb table, and some are missing; sequencing was by immunoSEQ multiplex PCR. The top ten hold 1% to 1.5% of the sample, which has around 2,100,000 clones, about 95% seen once. The sequencing sample was made of naive CD8+ T cells sorted from blood. The receptors originated from a man aged 18 to 30 in good health.

Regarding this clone: The sample carries other DNA sequences with the same CDR3. This chain links TRBV5-6 with TRBJ1-5; no clear D gene. Germline CDR1 and CDR2: SGHDT and YYEEEE. The CDR3 runs 12 residues. Trimming removed 5 bases at V and 6 bases at J, with 9 bases between. Here the CDR3 DNA reads TGTGCCAGCAGTCTCGGGAGTCAGCCCCAGCATTTT. It yields the protein CASSLGSQPQHF.

The chain links TRBV10-2 to TRBJ2-2; perhaps TRBD2 as D (7 bases). Trimming removed 5 bases from V and 3 bases from J, with 22 bases in between. The CDR3 length is 18 residues. From germline, CDR1 is WSHSY and CDR2 SAAADI. The CDR3 here is CASSHFFGAGAHTGELFF. The CDR3 DNA sequence: TGCGCCAGCAGTCACTTTTTTGGGGCGGGGGCCCACACCGGGGAGCTGTTTTTT.

The V gene is TRBV6-5, the J gene TRBJ2-7; D remains ambiguous. The CDR3 is 12 amino acids. CDR1 and CDR2 (germline): MNHEY, SVGAGI. The V end lost 3 bases, the J end lost 4 bases, and 7 bases lay between the germline ends. The CDR3 sequence is CASSYGLYEQYF. In DNA, the CDR3 is TGTGCCAGCAGTTATGGGCTTTACGAGCAGTACTTC.

The chain couples TRBV6-1 to TRBJ2-3; D is possibly TRBD1 (6 bases). Trimming cost V 3 bases and J 2 bases, with 18 bases left between them. Looked up from germline, CDR1 is MNHNS and CDR2 is SASEGT. The CDR3 totals 17 residues. The CDR3 reads CASSEPRTGPTTDTQYF. CDR3 nucleotide sequence: TGTGCCAGCAGTGAGCCCCGCACAGGGCCGACCACAGATACGCAGTATTTT.

The chain links TRBV9 to TRBJ2-1, with D possibly TRBD2 on 7 matching bases. The CDR3 loop spans 16 amino acids. Germline CDR1 is SGDLS and CDR2 is YYNGEE. V dropped 0 bases and J dropped 4 bases, with 14 bases sitting between them. The CDR3 DNA reads TGTGCCAGCAGCGTAGCTGGGGGGGGCCTATACAATGAGCAGTTCTTC. Its translation is CASSVAGGGLYNEQFF.

About this clone itself: Other DNA sequences in the sample encode the same CDR3. The chain combines TRBV12-5 with TRBJ2-7; possible D gene TRBD1, 6 bases. Germline loops: CDR1 LGHNT, CDR2 FRNRAP. Trimming took 2 bases from V and 7 from J, leaving 9 bases between them. The CDR3 extends over 12 amino acids. The CDR3 is CASGLSRGEQYF. The CDR3 DNA reads TGTGCTAGTGGTTTGAGCAGGGGAGAGCAGTACTTC.

The V gene is TRBV6-1, the J gene TRBJ2-7, with TRBD1 matching over 9 bases. The length of the CDR3 is 16 residues. The ends lost 1 base at V and 4 bases at J; junction bases unmatched: 8. Germline assignment: CDR1 MNHNS and CDR2 SASEGT. The CDR3 loop reads CASSEGFRTGVYEQYF. CDR3 in DNA: TGTGCCAGCAGTGAAGGGTTTCGGACAGGGGTATACGAGCAGTACTTC.

The chain employs TRBV11-2 and TRBJ2-1, with D perhaps TRBD1 (5 bases). The CDR3 covers 14 residues. The V end was cut by 10 bases, the J end by 8 bases, with 21 bases between. Per germline, CDR1 SGHAT and CDR2 FQNNGV. CDR3 protein: CATSAAWQGDEQFF. The CDR3 DNA reads TGTGCCACGTCCGCGGCTTGGCAGGGCGATGAGCAGTTCTTC.

This chain links TRBV7-6 with TRBJ2-7; TRBD1 matches 7 bases. The CDR3 loop spans 17 amino acids. In germline, CDR1 is SGHVS, CDR2 FNYEAQ. With V trimmed by 5 bases and J by 3 bases, 16 bases remained unmatched. The DNA of the CDR3 is TGTGCCAGCAGCCCCCGACAGGGTGAGGTGGGGGACTACGAGCAGTACTTC. This sequence encodes CASSPRQGEVGDYEQYF.

Here the CDR3 DNA reads TGTGCCAGCAGCCACACATGGGGGTATAGCAATCAGCCCCAGCATTTT. It is translated as CASSHTWGYSNQPQHF. The rearrangement joins TRBV28 to TRBJ1-5; tentative D call: TRBD1 (5 bases). Trimming shortened V by 6 bases and J by 0 bases, and 15 bases separated the two germline ends. The germline V gene has CDR1 MDHEN and CDR2 SYDVKM. The CDR3 spans 16 residues.

Remarks on this clone: At one end, the junction sequence differs from germline, possibly due to a read error. The V call is TRBV7-7, the J call TRBJ2-7; no clear D. Germline V gives CDR1 SSHAT, CDR2 FNYEAQ (reference sequence). The CDR3 sequence is 14 residues long. CDR3 residues: CASSLSRSRNEQYF. The CDR3 DNA sequence: TGTGCTAGCAGCTTATCTCGGAGCCGGAACGAGCAGTACTTC.

This chain links TRBV27 with TRBJ2-3, with unresolved D. Germline CDR1 reads MNHEY; CDR2 reads SMNVEV (reference sequence). V gave up 5 bases and J gave up 2 bases, with 11 bases separating them. The CDR3 runs to 14 residues. Written as DNA, the CDR3 is TGTGCCAGCAGTCCGTGGGTCCTCACAGATACGCAGTATTTT. Its translation is CASSPWVLTDTQYF.

V and J are TRBV7-6 and TRBJ2-7, with 10 nucleotides matching TRBD2. Per germline, CDR1 SGHVS and CDR2 FNYEAQ. This CDR3 contains 14 residues. Trimming cost V 4 bases and J 5 bases; bases outside gene matches: 5. The CDR3 bases are TGTGCCAGCAGCTCCCTAGCGGGAGCCGACGAGCAGTACTTC. Amino acid sequence: CASSSLAGADEQYF.

Of note for this clone: Additional DNA sequences in this sample encode the identical CDR3. The V call is TRBV27, the J call TRBJ1-5; tentatively, D is TRBD1 (6 bases). The V end was cut by 2 bases, the J end by 2 bases, with 7 bases between. CDR3 size: 14 residues. Germline values: CDR1 MNHEY, CDR2 SMNVEV (reference sequence). Written as DNA, the CDR3 is TGTGCCAGCAGTTTACGACAGGGCAATCAGCCCCAGCATTTT. Protein: CASSLRQGNQPQHF.

As to this clone: Other nucleotide sequences from this sample produce the same CDR3. The gene calls are TRBV5-6 and TRBJ2-7; no clear D gene. The germline gives CDR1 SGHDT, CDR2 YYEEEE. The CDR3 is 11 amino acids. The germline V and J ends were trimmed by 0 bases and 5 bases, with 3 bases remaining between them. CDR3 loop: CASSLGHEQYF. In nucleotides, the CDR3 is TGTGCCAGCAGCTTGGGTCACGAGCAGTACTTC.

Details on this clone: At one end, the junction sequence differs from germline, possibly due to a read error. This chain links TRBV6-6 with TRBJ1-1; no clear D. Germline V gene sequence: CDR1 MNHNY, CDR2 SVGAGI (reference sequence). The CDR3 is made up of 14 amino acids. CDR3 sequence reads: CTSSYGEVETEAFF. CDR3 bases: TGTACCAGCAGTTACGGCGAGGTAGAGACTGAAGCTTTCTTT.

The chain links TRBV18 to TRBJ1-1; no clear D gene. V was trimmed by 0 bases and J by 7 bases, leaving 9 bases between them. The length of the CDR3 is 13 residues. CDR1 KGHSH and CDR2 LQKENI come from the germline V gene. The CDR3 DNA sequence: TGTGCCAGCTCACCACCGACGGACTATGAAGCTTTCTTT. As protein: CASSPPTDYEAFF. Full variable domain (rest looked up from reference TRBV18 and TRBJ1-1): NAGVMQNPRHLVRRRGQEARLRCSPMKGHSHVYWYRQLPEEGLKFMVYLQKENIIDESGMPKERFSAEFPKEGPSILRIQQVVRGDSAAYFCASSPPTDYEAFFGQGTRLTVV.

The chain employs TRBV7-9 and TRBJ2-1; D is ambiguous. The CDR3 consists of 14 residues. V dropped 5 bases and J dropped 0 bases, with 8 bases sitting between them. Germline V gene sequence: CDR1 SEHNR, CDR2 FQNEAQ (reference sequence). CDR3 sequence (DNA): TGTGCCAGCAGCCCCGCTAGCTCCTACAATGAGCAGTTCTTC. This translates into CASSPASSYNEQFF. Using reference TRBV7-9 and TRBJ2-1 for the parts outside the CDR3, the full variable domain is DTGVSQNPRHKITKRGQNVTFRCDPISEHNRLYWYRQTLGQGPEFLTYFQNEAQLEKSRLLSDRFSAERPKGSFSTLEIQRTEQGDSAMYLCASSPASSYNEQFFGPGTRLTVL.

The V call is TRBV27, the J call TRBJ1-1, with D uncertain. Trimming took off 5 bases at V and 4 bases at J, with 14 bases between the two ends. CDR1 is MNHEY, CDR2 SMNVEV, per germline (reference sequence). The CDR3 loop spans 14 amino acids. The CDR3 DNA follows: TGTGCCAGCAGTGCTCTTCTGAAGGGCACTGAAGCTTTCTTT. This translates into CASSALLKGTEAFF.

The gene calls are TRBV13 and TRBJ2-7, with TRBD1 identical over 9 bases. This CDR3 is 14 amino acids long. V shed 5 bases, J shed 5 bases, and the junction held 7 bases outside the gene matches. Germline assignment: CDR1 PRHDT and CDR2 FYEKMQ (reference sequence). The CDR3 protein is CASSLRDREDEQYF. The CDR3 nucleotides read TGTGCCAGCAGCCTCCGGGACAGGGAGGACGAGCAGTACTTC.

A remark on this clone: The same CDR3 can be traced to other DNA sequences in this sample. The chain recombines TRBV7-9 with TRBJ1-5, with D uncertain. Germline assignment: CDR1 SEHNR and CDR2 FQNEAQ (reference sequence). The length of the CDR3 is 12 residues. The V and J ends lost 1 base and 6 bases respectively, with 4 bases between them. CDR3 loop: CASSLGSQPQHF. CDR3 nucleotides: TGTGCCAGCAGCTTAGGCTCTCAGCCCCAGCATTTT. The entire variable domain, with the rest obtained from reference TRBV7-9 and TRBJ1-5, is as follows: DTGVSQNPRHKITKRGQNVTFRCDPISEHNRLYWYRQTLGQGPEFLTYFQNEAQLEKSRLLSDRFSAERPKGSFSTLEIQRTEQGDSAMYLCASSLGSQPQHFGDGTRLSIL.

This clone has a single count. The sample carries other DNA sequences with the same CDR3. This chain joins TRBV30 and TRBJ2-7; TRBD2 matches 16 bases. After removal of 3 bases from V and 2 bases from J, the junction contained 4 bases not matched to a gene. The germline gives CDR1 GTSNPN, CDR2 SVGIG (reference sequence). The CDR3 is 16 amino acids. The CDR3 sequence: CAWSGTSGRGPYEQYF. DNA for the CDR3: TGTGCCTGGAGCGGGACTAGCGGGAGGGGACCCTACGAGCAGTACTTC.

The count of this clone is one. The V call is TRBV6-5, the J call TRBJ2-7; D gene unclear. Trimming took off 4 bases at V and 1 base at J, with 17 bases between the two ends. The CDR3 is 16 amino acids. Germline V CDR1 and CDR2: MNHEY, SVGAGI. CDR3 in DNA: TGTGCCAGCAGTTCCTACTCAGAGGACGGTTCCTACGAGCAGTACTTC. It translates to CASSSYSEDGSYEQYF.

The gene calls are TRBV19 and TRBJ1-6, with TRBD1 identical over 7 bases. The germline CDR1 and CDR2 sequences are LNHDA and SQIVND (reference sequence). V was clipped by 4 bases and J by 10 bases; unmatched bases: 7. This CDR3 region has 14 residues. The CDR3 reads CASSTGTEGSPLHF. As DNA, the CDR3 is TGTGCCAGTAGTACCGGGACAGAAGGCTCACCCCTCCACTTT.

The chain joins TRBV15 to TRBJ2-2; no reliable D call. V lost 5 bases and J 6 bases, leaving 16 bases between the germline ends. Germline loops: CDR1 LNHNV, CDR2 YYDKDF (reference sequence). The CDR3 totals 15 residues. The CDR3 reads CATSATRDAAGELFF. The CDR3 coding sequence is TGTGCCACCAGCGCCACACGAGATGCGGCCGGGGAGCTGTTTTTT.

The genes are TRBV9 and TRBJ1-2; D not certain. CDR3 size: 12 residues. CDR1 is SGDLS and CDR2 is YYNGEE in the germline V gene. The CDR3 is CASEGLGLGYTF. CDR3 coding DNA: TGTGCGAGCGAGGGTTTAGGGCTTGGCTACACCTTC.

This chain joins TRBV30 and TRBJ1-4; perhaps TRBD1 as D (5 bases). The germline V gene encodes CDR1 GTSNPN and CDR2 SVGIG (reference sequence). Trimming cost V 2 bases and J 11 bases, with 15 bases left between them. The CDR3 is 13 amino acids. The CDR3 DNA reads TGTGCCTGGAGTCGTGAGGTCCGGGGGAAACTGTTTTTT. Its translation is CAWSREVRGKLFF.

This chain joins TRBV11-2 and TRBJ1-3; possible D gene TRBD1, 5 bases. The V end was cut by 3 bases, the J end by 4 bases, with 7 bases between. This CDR3 is 13 amino acids long. Germline CDR1 and CDR2: SGHAT and FQNNGV. This CDR3 reads CASSFEGGNTIYF. The CDR3 DNA is TGTGCCAGCAGCTTTGAGGGGGGAAACACCATATATTTT.

The chain has TRBV5-1 and TRBJ1-1, with D perhaps matching TRBD1 (6 bases). The CDR3 is 12 amino acids. CDR1 and CDR2 (germline): SGHRS, YFSETQ. V lost 4 bases to trimming and J lost 7 bases, with 11 bases between them. Here the CDR3 DNA reads TGCGCCAGCAGCCAGGACAGAAATGAAGCTTTCTTT. Translation gives CASSQDRNEAFF.

In this sample, this clone turned up a few times. The V and J genes are TRBV2 and TRBJ2-3; no reliable D call. The CDR3 is 11 residues long. Trimming removed 3 bases at V and 4 bases at J, with 2 bases between. CDR1 is SNHLY, CDR2 FYNNEI, per germline. The CDR3 here is CASSDADTQYF. The CDR3 DNA sequence: TGTGCCAGCAGTGACGCAGATACGCAGTATTTT.